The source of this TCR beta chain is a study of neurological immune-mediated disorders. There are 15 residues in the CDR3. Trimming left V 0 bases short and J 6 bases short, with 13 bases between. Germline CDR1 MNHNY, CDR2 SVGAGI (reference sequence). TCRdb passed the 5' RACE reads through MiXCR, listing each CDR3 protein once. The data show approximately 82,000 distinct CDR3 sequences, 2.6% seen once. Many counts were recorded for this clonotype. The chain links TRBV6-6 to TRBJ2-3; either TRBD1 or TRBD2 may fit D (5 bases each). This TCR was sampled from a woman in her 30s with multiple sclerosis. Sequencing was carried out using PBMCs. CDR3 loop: CASSYSSGTWDTQYF. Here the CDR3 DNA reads TGTGCCAGCAGTTACTCCTCCGGGACCTGGGATACGCAGTATTTT.